These T cell receptor beta chains were read from a single sample in a study of graft-versus-host responses after intestinal transplantation. Sequencing was performed with immunoSEQ multiplex PCR; in TCRdb, only in-frame clones are kept and a portion is missing. Of tens of thousands of clones listed, roughly 95% are singletons. Sample: PBMCs, taken 156 days after intestinal transplant. The origin of the receptors is a human patient who received an intestinal transplant, so some T cells may come from the graft donor. Each CDR3 is given with its conserved first and last residue. D genes are given only for firm matches. Clone size is given for some rows only: seen once, a few or many times, or a class if the clone is expanded.

d_gene: TRBD1; v_gene: TRBV6-9; j_gene: TRBJ2-2; abundance: NA; CDR3nt: TGTGCCAGCAGTGAAGCGACAGGGACCGGGGAGCTGTTTTTT; CDR3aa: CASSEATGTGELFF
d_gene: NA; v_gene: TRBV5-4; j_gene: TRBJ1-2; abundance: NA; CDR3nt: TGTGCCAGCAGCTTGGGGGGGAACATTCAAAATGGCTACACCTTC; CDR3aa: CASSLGGNIQNGYTF
d_gene: TRBD1; v_gene: TRBV29-1; j_gene: TRBJ2-7; abundance: NA; CDR3nt: TGCAGCGTTGAGGTACGGGACAGCCACTACGAGCAGTACTTC; CDR3aa: CSVEVRDSHYEQYF
d_gene: NA; v_gene: TRBV19; j_gene: TRBJ2-1; abundance: NA; CDR3nt: TGTGCCAGTAGTCGGCAGGGGAATGAGCAGTTCTTC; CDR3aa: CASSRQGNEQFF
d_gene: NA; v_gene: TRBV19; j_gene: TRBJ2-7; abundance: NA; CDR3nt: TGTGCCAGTAGTATAGTGCAGGGGGGCTCCTACGAGCAGTACTTC; CDR3aa: CASSIVQGGSYEQYF
d_gene: TRBD1; v_gene: TRBV2; j_gene: TRBJ1-6; abundance: few; CDR3nt: TGTGCCAGCAGTGAACCCGTCGGACAGGGGGGCTCCTATAATTCACCCCTCCACTTT; CDR3aa: CASSEPVGQGGSYNSPLHF
d_gene: NA; v_gene: TRBV28; j_gene: TRBJ1-1; abundance: NA; CDR3nt: TGTGCCAGCAGTTTATGGGGGGGACACCTGAACACTGAAGCTTTCTTT; CDR3aa: CASSLWGGHLNTEAFF
d_gene: NA; v_gene: TRBV7-9; j_gene: TRBJ2-3; abundance: once; CDR3nt: TGTGCCAGCAGCTTAGCAAGAGACGTGCTAGGGGCAGATACGCAGTATTTT; CDR3aa: CASSLARDVLGADTQYF
d_gene: TRBD2; v_gene: TRBV11-1; j_gene: TRBJ2-7; abundance: NA; CDR3nt: TGTGCCAGCAGCCCCCGGGGGGCCTACGAGCAGTACTTC; CDR3aa: CASSPRGAYEQYF
d_gene: TRBD1; v_gene: TRBV27; j_gene: TRBJ1-4; abundance: once; CDR3nt: TGTGCCAGCAGTCCGAACAGGGGAGTTGGCGAAAAACTGTTTTTT; CDR3aa: CASSPNRGVGEKLFF
d_gene: NA; v_gene: TRBV27; j_gene: TRBJ2-7; abundance: NA; CDR3nt: TGTGCCAGCAGTTTATCGGGGGGGACACCATCCTACGAGCAGTACTTC; CDR3aa: CASSLSGGTPSYEQYF
d_gene: NA; v_gene: TRBV11-3; j_gene: TRBJ1-3; abundance: NA; CDR3nt: TGTGCCAGCAGCTTGGGGTTAGGCTCTGGAAACACCATATATTTT; CDR3aa: CASSLGLGSGNTIYF
d_gene: NA; v_gene: TRBV18; j_gene: TRBJ2-5; abundance: NA; CDR3nt: TGTGCCAGCTCACTTAAGACGGGCCCTCAAGAGACCCAGTACTTC; CDR3aa: CASSLKTGPQETQYF
d_gene: TRBD1; v_gene: TRBV30; j_gene: TRBJ1-5; abundance: NA; CDR3nt: TGTGCCTGGAGTCCCCAGGACAGGGGGAACAATCAGCCCCAGCATTTT; CDR3aa: CAWSPQDRGNNQPQHF
d_gene: TRBD2; v_gene: TRBV27; j_gene: TRBJ2-7; abundance: NA; CDR3nt: TGTGCGGCGGGCCCGGGAGGGAGCTACGAGCAGTACTTC; CDR3aa: CAAGPGGSYEQYF
d_gene: NA; v_gene: TRBV9; j_gene: TRBJ2-3; abundance: NA; CDR3nt: TGTGCCAGCAGCGTAGCTTCGGATACGCAGTATTTT; CDR3aa: CASSVASDTQYF